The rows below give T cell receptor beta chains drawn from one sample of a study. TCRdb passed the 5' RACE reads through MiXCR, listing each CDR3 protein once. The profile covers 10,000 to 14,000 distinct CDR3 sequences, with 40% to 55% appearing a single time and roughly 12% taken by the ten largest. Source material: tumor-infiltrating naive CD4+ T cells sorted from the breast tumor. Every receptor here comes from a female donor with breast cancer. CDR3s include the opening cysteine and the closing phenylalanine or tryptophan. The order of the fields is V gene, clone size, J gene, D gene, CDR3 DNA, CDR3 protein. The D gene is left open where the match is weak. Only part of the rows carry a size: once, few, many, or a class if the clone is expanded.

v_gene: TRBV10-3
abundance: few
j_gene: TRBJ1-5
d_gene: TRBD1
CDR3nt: TGTGCCATCAGTGAGGGGGGACAGGGGGTTAGCAATCAGCCCCAGCATTTT
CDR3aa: CAISEGGQGVSNQPQHF

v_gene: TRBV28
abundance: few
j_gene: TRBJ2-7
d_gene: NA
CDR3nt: TGTGCCAGCAGTTTCGGCGGGCCCCTTGTTGAGCAGTACTTC
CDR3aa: CASSFGGPLVEQYF

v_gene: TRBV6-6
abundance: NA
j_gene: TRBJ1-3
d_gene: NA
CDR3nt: TGTGCCAGCGGCCAGGGTTCGAGCTCTGGAAACACCATATATTTT
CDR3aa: CASGQGSSSGNTIYF

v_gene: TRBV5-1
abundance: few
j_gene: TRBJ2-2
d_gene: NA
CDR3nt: TGCGCCAGCAGCTTGTCCCAAGAAGGAGGGGAGCTGTTTTTT
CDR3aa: CASSLSQEGGELFF

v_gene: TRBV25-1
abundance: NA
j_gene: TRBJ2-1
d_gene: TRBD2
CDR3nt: TGTGCCAGCAGTGATAGCGGGAGGGCCCCCTACAATGAGCAGTTCTTC
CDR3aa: CASSDSGRAPYNEQFF

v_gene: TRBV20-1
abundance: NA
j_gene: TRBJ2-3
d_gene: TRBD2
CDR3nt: TGCAGTGCTAGGCTAGCGGGCGGGATGGGCGCAGATACGCAGTATTTT
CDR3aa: CSARLAGGMGADTQYF

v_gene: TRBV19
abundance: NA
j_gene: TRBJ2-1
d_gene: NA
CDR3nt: TGTGCCAGTAGTATCGGTCGGCCGTACAATGAGCAGTTCTTC
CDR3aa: CASSIGRPYNEQFF

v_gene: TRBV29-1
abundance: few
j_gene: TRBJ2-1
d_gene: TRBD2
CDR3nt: TGCAGCGTTTCTGGATACGGCGGGAGGAAAAACAATGAGCAGTTCTTC
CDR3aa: CSVSGYGGRKNNEQFF

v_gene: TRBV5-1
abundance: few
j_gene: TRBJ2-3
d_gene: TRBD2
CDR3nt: TGCGCCAGCGCCACTAGCGGGAGTGGGACAGATACGCAGTATTTT
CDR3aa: CASATSGSGTDTQYF

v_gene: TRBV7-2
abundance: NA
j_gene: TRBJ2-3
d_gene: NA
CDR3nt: TGTGCCAGCGGCGATACGCAGTATTTT
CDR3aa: CASGDTQYF

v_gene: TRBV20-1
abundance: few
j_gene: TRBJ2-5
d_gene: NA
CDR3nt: TGCAGTGCCCAGATCGCGGGCGTCCAGACCCAGTACTTC
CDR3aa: CSAQIAGVQTQYF

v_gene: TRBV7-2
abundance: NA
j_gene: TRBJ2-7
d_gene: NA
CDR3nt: TGTGCCAGCAGCTCCCAAGTATATACCTTGGGAGAGCAGTACTTC
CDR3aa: CASSSQVYTLGEQYF

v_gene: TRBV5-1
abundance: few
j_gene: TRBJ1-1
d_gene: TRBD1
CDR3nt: TGCGCCAGCAGCCGGACAGGGGAGGGCACTGAAGCTTTCTTT
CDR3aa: CASSRTGEGTEAFF

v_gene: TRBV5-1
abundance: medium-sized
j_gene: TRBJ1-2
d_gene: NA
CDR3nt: TGCGCCAGCGGAGTGAACTATGGCTACACCTTC
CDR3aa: CASGVNYGYTF

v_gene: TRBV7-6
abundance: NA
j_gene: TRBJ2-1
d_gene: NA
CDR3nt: TGTGCCAGCAGCCCTCTTCAGCTAAACAATGAGCAGTTCTTC
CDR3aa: CASSPLQLNNEQFF

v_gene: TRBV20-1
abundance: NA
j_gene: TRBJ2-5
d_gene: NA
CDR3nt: TGCAGTGCTAGAGATCGGGTAGTAGCGGTGGAGACCCAGTACTTC
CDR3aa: CSARDRVVAVETQYF

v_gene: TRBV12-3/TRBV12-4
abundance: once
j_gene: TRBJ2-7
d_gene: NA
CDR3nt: TGTGCCAGCGGTTGGGCAGGGCCCTACGAGCAGTACTTC
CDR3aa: CASGWAGPYEQYF

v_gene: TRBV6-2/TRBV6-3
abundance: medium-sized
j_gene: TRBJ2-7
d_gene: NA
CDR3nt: TGTGCCAGCAGTTACCAATACGAGCAGTACTTC
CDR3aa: CASSYQYEQYF

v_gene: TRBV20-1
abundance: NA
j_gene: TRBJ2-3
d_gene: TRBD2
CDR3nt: TGCAGTGCACCGGGACTAACCAATCGCGATACGCAGTATTTT
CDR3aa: CSAPGLTNRDTQYF

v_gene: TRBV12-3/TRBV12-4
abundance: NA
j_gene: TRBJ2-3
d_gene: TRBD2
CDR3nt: TGTGCCAGCAGCCCTCTACAGGGGTCCCTAGCGGGAGTAAGGGATACGCAGTATTTT
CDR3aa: CASSPLQGSLAGVRDTQYF

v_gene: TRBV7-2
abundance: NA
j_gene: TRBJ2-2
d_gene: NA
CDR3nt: TGTGCCAGCAGCAACAATTTTGATACCGGGGAGCTGTTTTTT
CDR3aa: CASSNNFDTGELFF

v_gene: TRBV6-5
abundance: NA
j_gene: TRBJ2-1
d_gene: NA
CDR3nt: TGTGCCAGCACCCCGGGTAGAGGGCTCTCTAATGAGCAGTTCTTC
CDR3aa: CASTPGRGLSNEQFF

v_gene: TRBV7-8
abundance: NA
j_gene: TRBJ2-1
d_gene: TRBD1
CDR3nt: TGTGCCAGCAGCTTTTGGGACAGGGGGCGCGATGAGCAGTTCTTC
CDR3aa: CASSFWDRGRDEQFF

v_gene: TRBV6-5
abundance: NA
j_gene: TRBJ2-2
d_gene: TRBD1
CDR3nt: TGTGCCAGCAGGGGCCTCGGACAGGGGAACACCGGGGAGCTGTTTTTT
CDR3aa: CASRGLGQGNTGELFF

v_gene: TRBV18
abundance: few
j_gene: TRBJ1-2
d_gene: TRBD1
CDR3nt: TGTGCCAGCTCCATACAGGGGGCCGACGGCTACACCTTC
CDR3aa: CASSIQGADGYTF

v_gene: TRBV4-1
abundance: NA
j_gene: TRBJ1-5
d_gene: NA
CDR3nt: TGCGCCAGCAGCCAAGTAGACGGCTTTAGCAATCAGCCCCAGCATTTT
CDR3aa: CASSQVDGFSNQPQHF

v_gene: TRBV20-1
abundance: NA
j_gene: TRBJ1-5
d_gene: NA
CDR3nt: TGCAGTGCTAGAGATCGGAGGGGGGGCAATCAGCCCCAGCATTTT
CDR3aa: CSARDRRGGNQPQHF

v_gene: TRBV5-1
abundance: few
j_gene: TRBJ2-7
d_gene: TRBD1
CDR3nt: TGCGCCAGCAGCACCGGGACAGGGGGCGAGGAGCAGTACTTC
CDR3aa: CASSTGTGGEEQYF

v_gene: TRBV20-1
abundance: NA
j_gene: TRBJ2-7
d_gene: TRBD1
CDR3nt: TGCAGTGCTAGTGGGACAGGGTTTCCCTACGAGCAGTACTTC
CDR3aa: CSASGTGFPYEQYF

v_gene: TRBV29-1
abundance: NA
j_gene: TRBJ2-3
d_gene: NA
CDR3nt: TGCAGCTCAAGGAGTGGGGATACGCAGTATTTT
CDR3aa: CSSRSGDTQYF

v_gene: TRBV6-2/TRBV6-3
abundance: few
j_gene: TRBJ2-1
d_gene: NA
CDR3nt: TGTGCCAGCAGTTACCCACAACAGGGAAATGAGCAGTTCTTC
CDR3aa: CASSYPQQGNEQFF

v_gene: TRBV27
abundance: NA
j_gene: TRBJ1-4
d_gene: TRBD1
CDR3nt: TGTGCCAGCAGTCACGACAGGGCAGGTGAAAAACTGTTTTTT
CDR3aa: CASSHDRAGEKLFF

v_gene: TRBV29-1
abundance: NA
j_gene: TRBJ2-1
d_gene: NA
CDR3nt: TGCAGCGTCCCGGATTACAGCTCCTACAATGAGCAGTTCTTC
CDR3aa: CSVPDYSSYNEQFF

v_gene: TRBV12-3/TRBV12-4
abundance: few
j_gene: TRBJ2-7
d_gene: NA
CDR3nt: TGTGCCAGCAGTGTCGGCGGACAGTACTACGAGCAGTACTTC
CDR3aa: CASSVGGQYYEQYF

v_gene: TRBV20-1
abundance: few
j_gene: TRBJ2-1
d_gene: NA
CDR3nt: TGCAGTGCTAGAGCTATTTTAGGGGAGCAGTTCTTC
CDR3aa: CSARAILGEQFF

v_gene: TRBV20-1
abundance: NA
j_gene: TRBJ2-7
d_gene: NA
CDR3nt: TGCAGTGCTACCTACAGCTCCTACGAGCAGTACTTC
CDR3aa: CSATYSSYEQYF

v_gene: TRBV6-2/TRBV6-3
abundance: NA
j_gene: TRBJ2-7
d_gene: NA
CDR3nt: TGTGCCAGCAGGGACTACGAGGAGCAGTACTTC
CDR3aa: CASRDYEEQYF

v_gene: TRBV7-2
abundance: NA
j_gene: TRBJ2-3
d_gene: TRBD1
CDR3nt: TGTGCCAGCAGCTTAGAGGGGGCAGGTCCAACAGATACGCAGTATTTT
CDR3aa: CASSLEGAGPTDTQYF

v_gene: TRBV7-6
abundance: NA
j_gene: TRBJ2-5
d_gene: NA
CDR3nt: TGTGCCAGCAGCTTGACAGGACTAGGCCAAGAGACCCAGTACTTC
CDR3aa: CASSLTGLGQETQYF

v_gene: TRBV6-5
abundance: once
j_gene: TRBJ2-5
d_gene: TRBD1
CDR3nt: TGTGCCAGCAGGCGGGGGACAGGGGGGGAGACCCAGTACTTC
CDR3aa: CASRRGTGGETQYF

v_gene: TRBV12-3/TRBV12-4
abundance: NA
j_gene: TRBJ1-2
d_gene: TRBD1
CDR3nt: TGTGCCAGCAGACTTCCAGGGGGCAGCTATGGCTACACCTTC
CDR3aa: CASRLPGGSYGYTF

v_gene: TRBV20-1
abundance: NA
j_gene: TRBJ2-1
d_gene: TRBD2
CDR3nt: TGCAGTGCTAGACCCCTCATCACGGCTAGCGGGAAAGGGTATGAGCAGTTCTTC
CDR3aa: CSARPLITASGKGYEQFF